This TCR beta chain was sequenced for a study of T cells in Graves' hyperthyroidism and ophthalmopathy. The study, taken as a whole, reports: Progression to ophthalmopathy was predicted a median of 6.5 months early. Among clonotypes expanded in thyroid above 0.001, most were also found in blood.

Uncontrolled infection, other autoimmune disease, pregnancy or lactation excluded patients. From approximately 9.5 ml of fresh peripheral blood, PBMCs were isolated. This clonotype was detected a few times. Antigen: not known. The CDR3 sequence is 14 residues long. Germline V gene lookup returns CDR1 SEHNR and CDR2 FQNEAQ (reference sequence). Trimming pared 6 bases from V and 7 bases from J, leaving 18 bases between. RNA transcripts yielded amplified TCR beta CDR3 regions. TCR CDR3 regions were first amplified by RT-PCR with HTBI primers. From the multiplex PCR reads, TCRdb called clonotypes with MiXCR, one entry per CDR3 protein. Of 450,000 to 600,000 distinct CDR3 sequences in the sample, 11% to 15% were seen once.

Sequences were obtained from blood. This TCR derives from a woman between 40 and 50 years old with Graves' hyperthyroidism. The genes are TRBV7-9 and TRBJ1-2; D is ambiguous. CDR3 DNA: TGTGCCAGCAGAGAGCTAGCCTGGGAATCTGGCTACACCTTC. Amino acid sequence: CASRELAWESGYTF.